The rows below give T cell receptor beta chains drawn from one sample of a study of blood T cells in healthy people across ages. TCRdb re-derived calls from the 5' RACE reads in MiXCR, one entry per CDR3 protein. The data show 920,000 or so distinct CDR3 sequences, 45% seen once. Specimen: blood. These TCRs come from a woman aged 55-69 years in good health. CDR3s include the opening cysteine and the closing phenylalanine or tryptophan. The D gene is left open where the match is weak. Expanded clones get a size class; other rows say once, few or many, or leave the size out.

clone size	CDR3 length	D gene	J gene	V gene	CDR3 protein	CDR3 DNA
NA	18	NA	TRBJ2-7	TRBV11-1	CASSPSSYNRGSSYEQYF	TGTGCCAGCAGTCCTAGCAGCTACAACCGAGGAAGCTCCTACGAGCAGTACTTC
NA	17	NA	TRBJ1-2	TRBV20-1	CSARDFKERSIPYGYTF	TGCAGTGCTAGGGACTTCAAGGAGCGCTCAATTCCGTATGGCTACACCTTC
NA	15	NA	TRBJ2-3	TRBV5-1	CASSLGRMSTDTQYF	TGCGCCAGCAGCTTGGGACGGATGAGCACAGATACGCAGTATTTT
few	14	TRBD2	TRBJ2-3	TRBV20-1	CSAEASGEADTQYF	TGCAGTGCGGAAGCTAGCGGGGAGGCAGATACGCAGTATTTT
NA	12	NA	TRBJ1-2	TRBV25-1	CASRSQDYGYTF	TGTGCCAGCAGATCACAGGACTATGGCTACACCTTC
few	11	NA	TRBJ1-2	TRBV15	CATEGIHGYTF	TGTGCCACCGAGGGGATCCATGGCTACACCTTC
NA	16	TRBD2	TRBJ2-1	TRBV19	CASSIQGGRPYNEQFF	TGTGCCAGTAGTATTCAGGGCGGGAGGCCCTACAATGAGCAGTTCTTC
NA	14	NA	TRBJ2-1	TRBV3-1	CASSQVGSNNEQFF	TGTGCCAGCAGCCAAGTTGGTAGTAACAATGAGCAGTTCTTC
NA	15	NA	TRBJ1-1	TRBV7-6	CASSLAKGGNTEAFF	TGTGCCAGCAGCTTAGCGAAGGGAGGGAACACTGAAGCTTTCTTT
NA	17	TRBD2	TRBJ2-7	TRBV5-1	CASSTGLAGEPGYEQYF	TGCGCCAGCAGCACAGGACTAGCGGGAGAGCCGGGCTATGAGCAGTACTTC
NA	17	TRBD1	TRBJ2-7	TRBV12-5	CASGFGDGTGWSHEQYF	TGTGCTAGTGGTTTTGGGGACGGGACAGGGTGGAGCCACGAGCAGTACTTC
once	17	NA	TRBJ2-1	TRBV6-6	CASSYSVDSPPLNEQFF	TGTGCCAGCAGTTACTCGGTCGACTCCCCGCCCCTCAATGAGCAGTTCTTC
NA	15	NA	TRBJ2-1	TRBV9	CASSVTGDPDNEQFF	TGTGCCAGCAGCGTAACGGGAGACCCTGACAATGAGCAGTTCTTC
few	12	NA	TRBJ2-7	TRBV3-1	CASSQVAYEQYF	TGTGCCAGCAGCCAAGTGGCCTACGAGCAGTACTTC
NA	15	NA	TRBJ2-1	TRBV5-1	CASSVSVASYNEQFF	TGCGCCAGCAGCGTGTCAGTAGCGTCCTACAATGAGCAGTTCTTC
NA	14	NA	TRBJ2-5	TRBV3-1	CASSQAQGVETQYF	TGTGCCAGCAGCCAGGCACAGGGAGTAGAGACCCAGTACTTC
few	13	NA	TRBJ2-5	TRBV29-1	CSVEATVQETQYF	TGCAGCGTTGAGGCGACGGTCCAAGAGACCCAGTACTTC
NA	14	NA	TRBJ2-7	TRBV20-1	CSARGSPFTSEQYF	TGCAGTGCTAGGGGCAGCCCTTTCACTTCCGAGCAGTACTTC
once	15	NA	TRBJ1-1	TRBV9	CASSVGQDTNTEAFF	TGTGCCAGCAGCGTAGGACAGGACACGAACACTGAAGCTTTCTTT
NA	15	NA	TRBJ1-5	TRBV4-1	CASSVQGGRNQPQHF	TGCGCCAGCAGCGTACAGGGTGGGCGCAATCAGCCCCAGCATTTT
NA	13	NA	TRBJ2-7	TRBV6-2/TRBV6-3	CASRGTIYNEQYF	TGTGCCAGCAGGGGGACCATCTACAATGAGCAGTACTTC
NA	13	NA	TRBJ2-7	TRBV15	CATSGQGSYEQYF	TGTGCCACCAGCGGGCAGGGCTCCTACGAGCAGTACTTC
NA	14	TRBD1	TRBJ2-7	TRBV20-1	CSATDRDRTYEQYF	TGCAGTGCTACCGACCGGGACAGAACCTACGAGCAGTACTTC
once	15	TRBD2	TRBJ2-1	TRBV20-1	CSASTTSGSPNEQFF	TGCAGTGCTAGCACCACTAGCGGGAGTCCCAATGAGCAGTTCTTC
NA	16	NA	TRBJ1-4	TRBV20-1	CSARVGPRAENEKLFF	TGCAGTGCTAGGGTTGGACCGAGGGCCGAGAATGAAAAACTGTTTTTT
NA	15	NA	TRBJ2-5	TRBV4-2	CASSPLRADQETQYF	TGTGCCAGCAGCCCCCTTCGAGCGGACCAAGAGACCCAGTACTTC
few	15	TRBD1	TRBJ2-5	TRBV12-3/TRBV12-4	CASRPRTGPRETQYF	TGTGCCAGCAGACCTAGGACAGGCCCAAGGGAGACCCAGTACTTC
NA	16	TRBD2	TRBJ2-3	TRBV5-5	CASSLVLREVSDTQYF	TGTGCCAGCAGCTTGGTGTTGCGGGAGGTGTCAGATACGCAGTATTTT
few	13	NA	TRBJ1-5	TRBV20-1	CSANRYSNQPQHF	TGCAGTGCTAATCGGTATAGCAATCAGCCCCAGCATTTT
NA	15	TRBD2	TRBJ2-4	TRBV20-1	CSAREPGTRTYIQYF	TGCAGTGCTAGAGAGCCCGGGACTAGGACCTACATTCAGTACTTC
few	17	NA	TRBJ2-1	TRBV7-6	CASSKHPGTRRNNEQFF	TGTGCCAGCAGTAAACATCCCGGGACCCGCAGAAACAATGAGCAGTTCTTC
NA	14	TRBD2	TRBJ2-7	TRBV10-3	CAISGAGDSYEQYF	TGTGCCATCAGTGGAGCGGGGGACTCCTACGAGCAGTACTTC
NA	16	TRBD1	TRBJ2-1	TRBV27	CASSKGQGASYNEQFF	TGTGCCAGCAGTAAGGGACAGGGGGCATCGTACAATGAGCAGTTCTTC
NA	12	TRBD2	TRBJ2-1	TRBV7-9	CASSWEGNEQFF	TGTGCCAGCAGCTGGGAGGGGAATGAGCAGTTCTTC
NA	16	NA	TRBJ1-1	TRBV11-1	CASSLRARARNTEAFF	TGTGCCAGCAGCTTAAGGGCCAGGGCGAGAAACACTGAAGCTTTCTTT
few	14	NA	TRBJ2-7	TRBV28	CASSLRRSTYEQYF	TGTGCCAGCAGTTTAAGAAGGAGCACCTACGAGCAGTACTTC
NA	15	NA	TRBJ2-7	TRBV27	CASSLLQAAHNEQYF	TGTGCCAGCAGTTTACTCCAAGCAGCCCACAATGAGCAGTACTTC
few	14	NA	TRBJ1-4	TRBV10-3	CAISESGSNEKLFF	TGTGCCATCAGTGAGTCGGGGTCAAATGAAAAACTGTTTTTT
NA	13	TRBD2	TRBJ2-1	TRBV6-5	CASRTSGTHEQFF	TGTGCCAGCAGGACTAGCGGGACGCATGAGCAGTTCTTC
NA	12	NA	TRBJ2-4	TRBV28	CASSFILNIQYF	TGTGCCAGCAGTTTCATTTTAAACATTCAGTACTTC
NA	16	TRBD2	TRBJ2-5	TRBV3-1	CASSPSASGLQETQYF	TGTGCCAGCAGCCCTTCCGCTAGCGGGTTACAAGAGACCCAGTACTTC
NA	13	NA	TRBJ2-3	TRBV27	CASTGRVEDTQYF	TGTGCCAGTACCGGGCGGGTAGAAGATACGCAGTATTTT
NA	14	TRBD1	TRBJ2-3	TRBV10-3	CAAQQGGGADTQYF	TGTGCCGCACAACAGGGGGGAGGCGCAGATACGCAGTATTTT
NA	13	NA	TRBJ2-1	TRBV6-5	CASSQSPVSEQFF	TGTGCCAGCAGCCAGAGTCCGGTAAGTGAGCAGTTCTTC
few	13	NA	TRBJ2-5	TRBV5-1	CASSLARFNEQYF	TGCGCCAGCAGCTTGGCTAGATTCAATGAGCAGTACTTC
NA	13	NA	TRBJ2-1	TRBV20-1	CSASGGTHNEQFF	TGCAGTGCTAGCGGGGGTACCCACAATGAGCAGTTCTTC
few	14	NA	TRBJ1-2	TRBV6-5	CATSRGAESYGYTF	TGTGCCACCTCGCGGGGGGCTGAGAGCTATGGCTACACCTTC
NA	19	TRBD1	TRBJ1-6	TRBV6-1	CASRLNFGQESSYNSPLHF	TGTGCCAGCAGACTAAATTTCGGACAGGAGAGCTCCTATAATTCACCCCTCCACTTT
NA	15	TRBD1	TRBJ2-3	TRBV10-3	CAIRGTGGVKDTQYF	TGTGCCATCAGAGGGACAGGGGGCGTTAAAGATACGCAGTATTTT
NA	13	NA	TRBJ2-7	TRBV6-1	CASSKEPSHEQYF	TGTGCCAGCAGTAAGGAACCTTCCCACGAGCAGTACTTC
NA	14	NA	TRBJ1-1	TRBV12-3/TRBV12-4	CASTRLEVNTEAFF	TGTGCCAGCACCCGGCTGGAGGTGAACACTGAAGCTTTCTTT
NA	13	NA	TRBJ2-5	TRBV6-2/TRBV6-3	CATLGATYNEQYF	TGTGCCACCCTGGGGGCTACCTACAATGAGCAGTACTTC